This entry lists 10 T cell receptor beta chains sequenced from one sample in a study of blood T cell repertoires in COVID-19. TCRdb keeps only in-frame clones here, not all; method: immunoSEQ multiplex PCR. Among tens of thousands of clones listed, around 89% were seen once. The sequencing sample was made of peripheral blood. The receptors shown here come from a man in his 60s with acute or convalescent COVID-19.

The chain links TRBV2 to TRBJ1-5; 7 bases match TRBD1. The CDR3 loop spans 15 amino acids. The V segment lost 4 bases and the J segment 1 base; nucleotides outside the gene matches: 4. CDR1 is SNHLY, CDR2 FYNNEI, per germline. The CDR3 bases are TGTGCCAGCAGTGGACAGGGCCAGAGCAATCAGCCCCAGCATTTT. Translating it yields CASSGQGQSNQPQHF. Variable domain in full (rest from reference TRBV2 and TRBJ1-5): EPEVTQTPSHQVTQMGQEVILRCVPISNHLYFYWYRQILGQKVEFLVSFYNNEISEKSEIFDDQFSVERPDGSNFTLKIRSTKLEDSAMYFCASSGQGQSNQPQHFGDGTRLSIL.

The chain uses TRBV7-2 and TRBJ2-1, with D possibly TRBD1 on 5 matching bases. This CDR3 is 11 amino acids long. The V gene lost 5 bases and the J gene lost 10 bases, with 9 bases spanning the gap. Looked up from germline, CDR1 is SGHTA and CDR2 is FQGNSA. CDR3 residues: CASSPRTEQFF. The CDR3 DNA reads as TGTGCCAGCAGCCCGAGGACAGAGCAGTTCTTC.

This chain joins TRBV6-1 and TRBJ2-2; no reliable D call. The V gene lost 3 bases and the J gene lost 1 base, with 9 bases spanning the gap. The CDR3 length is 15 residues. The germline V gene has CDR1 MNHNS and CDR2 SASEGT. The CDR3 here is CASSETRQNTGELFF. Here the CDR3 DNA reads TGTGCCAGCAGTGAGACAAGACAGAACACCGGGGAGCTGTTTTTT.

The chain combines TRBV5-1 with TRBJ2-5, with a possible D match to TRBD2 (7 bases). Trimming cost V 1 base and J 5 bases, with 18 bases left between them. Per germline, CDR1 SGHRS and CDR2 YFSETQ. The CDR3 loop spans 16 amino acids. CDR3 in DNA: TGCGCCAGCAGCTTGATGGGCTCGGGGGGCCAGGAGACCCAGTACTTC. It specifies CASSLMGSGGQETQYF. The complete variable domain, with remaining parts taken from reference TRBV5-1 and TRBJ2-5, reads KAGVTQTPRYLIKTRGQQVTLSCSPISGHRSVSWYQQTPGQGLQFLFEYFSETQRNKGNFPGRFSGRQFSNSRSEMNVSTLELGDSALYLCASSLMGSGGQETQYFGPGTRLLVL.

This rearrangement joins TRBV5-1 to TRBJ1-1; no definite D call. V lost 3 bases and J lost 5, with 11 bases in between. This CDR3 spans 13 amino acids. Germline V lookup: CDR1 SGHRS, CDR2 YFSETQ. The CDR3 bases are TGCGCCAGCAGCTCTCCAGGAAAAACTGAAGCTTTCTTT. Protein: CASSSPGKTEAFF.

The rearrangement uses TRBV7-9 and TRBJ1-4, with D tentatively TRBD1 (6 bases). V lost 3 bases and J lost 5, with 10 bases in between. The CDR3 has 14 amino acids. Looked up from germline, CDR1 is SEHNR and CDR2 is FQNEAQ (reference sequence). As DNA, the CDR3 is TGTGCCAGCAGCTTTTGGGACAAAAATGAAAAACTGTTTTTT. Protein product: CASSFWDKNEKLFF.

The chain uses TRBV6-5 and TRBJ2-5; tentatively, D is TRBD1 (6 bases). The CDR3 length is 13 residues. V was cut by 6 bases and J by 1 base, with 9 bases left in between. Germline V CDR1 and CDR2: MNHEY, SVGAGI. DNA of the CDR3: TGTGCCAGCAGGCCACAGGGCCAAGAGACCCAGTACTTC. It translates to CASRPQGQETQYF.

This CDR3 reads CASSQERQYQPQHF. CDR3 nucleotide sequence: TGCGCCAGCAGCCAAGAGAGACAGTATCAGCCCCAGCATTTT. J is TRBJ1-5 and V is TRBV4-1; a possible D gene is TRBD1 (5 bases). Per the germline V gene, CDR1 is MGHRA and CDR2 is YSYEKL. The germline V and J ends were trimmed by 0 bases and 5 bases, with 8 bases remaining between them. This CDR3 is built from 14 residues.

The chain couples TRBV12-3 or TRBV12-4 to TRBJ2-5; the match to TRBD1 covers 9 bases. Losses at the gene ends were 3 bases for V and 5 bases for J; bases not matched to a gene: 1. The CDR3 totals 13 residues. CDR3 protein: CASSFGTGETQYF. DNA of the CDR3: TGTGCCAGCAGTTTCGGGACAGGGGAGACCCAGTACTTC.

In nucleotides, the CDR3 is TGTGCCAGCAGCCAATATCCGGGACTAGCGGCCTACGAGCAGTACTTC. It is translated as CASSQYPGLAAYEQYF. V usage is TRBV3-1 (or the pseudogene TRBV3-2) and J usage is TRBJ2-7; 11 bases fit TRBD2. CDR1 and CDR2 (germline): LGHDT, YNNKEL (reference sequence). Trimming cost V 2 bases and J 2 bases; bases outside gene matches: 5. CDR3 length: 16 amino acids.